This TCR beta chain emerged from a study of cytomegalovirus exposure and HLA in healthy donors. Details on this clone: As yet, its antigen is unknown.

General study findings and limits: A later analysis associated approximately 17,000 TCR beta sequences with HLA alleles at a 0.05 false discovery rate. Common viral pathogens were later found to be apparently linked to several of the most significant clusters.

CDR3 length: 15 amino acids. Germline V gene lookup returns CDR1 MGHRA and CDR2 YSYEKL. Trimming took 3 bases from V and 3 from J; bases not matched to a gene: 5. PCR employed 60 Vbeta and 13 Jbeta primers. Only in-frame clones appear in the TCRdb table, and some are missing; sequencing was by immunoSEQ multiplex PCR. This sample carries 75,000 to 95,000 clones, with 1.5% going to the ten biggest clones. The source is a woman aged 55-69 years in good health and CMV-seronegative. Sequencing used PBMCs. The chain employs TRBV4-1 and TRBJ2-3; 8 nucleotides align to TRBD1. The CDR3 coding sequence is TGCGCCAGCAGCCAGGACAGGGTGGGAACAGATACGCAGTATTTT. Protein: CASSQDRVGTDTQYF.